This T cell receptor beta chain was obtained from a study of shared T cell receptors in the human thymus. CDR1 and CDR2 from the germline V gene are SGHAT and FQNNGV. Trimming shortened V by 6 bases and J by 4 bases, and 15 bases separated the two germline ends. This CDR3 contains 14 residues. Profiled with immunoSEQ multiplex PCR; TCRdb holds only in-frame clones, not every one. The data show 720,000 or so clones, 80% to 90% seen once. This sample also belongs to another study, concerning human thymus T cells. This second report adds: Corrective cardiac operations yielded the resected thymus tissue. It looked as if thymic and blood repertoires used V and J genes in a biased way. Overlap was high between thymic repertoires from unrelated individuals, as reported in related research.

The origin of this receptor is a girl less than two years old with a congenital heart defect. The sequenced sample consisted of thymocytes. This chain connects TRBV11-2 to TRBJ1-2; no reliable D call. The CDR3, as DNA: TGTGCCAGCAGGTCGAGGGTCCGCGGCTATGGCTACACCTTC. It specifies CASRSRVRGYGYTF.